A single TCR beta chain is shown here with its context. Its antigen is not identified. One end of the junction does not line up with germline, which may come from a read error. TCRdb called the 5' RACE reads again in MiXCR, with one record for every CDR3 protein. The sample includes 610,000 or so distinct CDR3 sequences, roughly an eighth of them seen just once. The germline V gene has CDR1 SGHAT and CDR2 FQNNGV. This CDR3 has 13 amino acids. The sample comes from a study of T cells after yellow fever vaccination. Overall study findings and caveats: Booster sampling recovered most clones from primary vaccination (around 97% CD4, around 90% CD8). Abundant clonotypes from the bulk population could have been carried over as contaminants into FACS-sorted repertoires.

This TCR came from a man aged 25-40 years who received the YFV17D yellow fever vaccine. The chain joins TRBV11-2 to TRBJ2-3; D not certain. The sample here was PBMCs, taken on the day of the yellow fever booster vaccination. CDR3 sequence (DNA): TGTACCAGCAGCTTAGATCATGGAGATACGCAGTATTTT. It codes for CTSSLDHGDTQYF.